This TCR beta chain came from a study of blood T cell repertoires in COVID-19. V was clipped by 7 bases and J by 1 base; unmatched bases: 9. The CDR3 covers 15 residues. Germline V lookup: CDR1 LGHNT, CDR2 FRNRAP. This clone has just a few counts. Profiled with immunoSEQ multiplex PCR; TCRdb holds only in-frame clones, not every one. In the table there are about 30,000 clones, roughly 80% of which are singletons. This sequence was found in a man aged 65 to 85 with COVID-19, enrolled during active disease. The J gene is TRBJ1-1, the V gene TRBV12-5, with 7 nucleotides matching TRBD1. The specimen was peripheral blood. The CDR3 DNA reads as TGTGCTAGTGCCCCGACAGGGTGGGCGAACACTGAAGCTTTCTTT. This gives the protein CASAPTGWANTEAFF.